This entry describes one TCR beta chain. Sequenced by immunoSEQ multiplex PCR; TCRdb stores in-frame clones only, minus some. This table holds more than 2 million clones, around 95% found once. Looked up from germline, CDR1 is ENHRY and CDR2 is SYGVKD. The J segment lost 6 bases and the V segment lost 6 bases, leaving 5 bases of the junction unmatched. CDR3 length: 15 amino acids. The record originates from a study of shared clonotypes between healthy human individuals. Study in general: For every donor, three CD4 naive, three CD4 memory, two CD8 naive and one CD8 memory plates were used.

The J gene is TRBJ2-1, the V gene TRBV10-3, with 13 bases aligning to TRBD2. The clonotype comes from a man aged 18-30 years in good health. Sequenced: naive CD4+ T cells sorted from blood. Subset given: CD45RA+ positively selected. CDR3 DNA sequence: TGTGCCATCAGCTCCGGGACTAGCGGGACCAATGAGCAGTTCTTC. Translation: CAISSGTSGTNEQFF.